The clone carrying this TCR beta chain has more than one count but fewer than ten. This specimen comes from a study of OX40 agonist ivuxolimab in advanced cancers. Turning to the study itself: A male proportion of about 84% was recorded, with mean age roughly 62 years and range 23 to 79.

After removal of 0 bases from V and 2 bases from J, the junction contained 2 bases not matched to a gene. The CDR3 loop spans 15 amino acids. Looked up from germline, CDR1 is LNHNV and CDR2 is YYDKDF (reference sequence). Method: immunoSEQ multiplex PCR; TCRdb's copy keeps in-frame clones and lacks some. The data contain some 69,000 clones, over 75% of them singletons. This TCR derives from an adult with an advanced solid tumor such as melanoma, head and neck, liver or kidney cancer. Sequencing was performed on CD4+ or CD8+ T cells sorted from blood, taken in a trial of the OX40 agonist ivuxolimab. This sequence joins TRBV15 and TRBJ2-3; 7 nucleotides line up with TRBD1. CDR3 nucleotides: TGTGCCACCAGCAGAGATGGACAGGACACAGATACGCAGTATTTT. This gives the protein CATSRDGQDTDTQYF.